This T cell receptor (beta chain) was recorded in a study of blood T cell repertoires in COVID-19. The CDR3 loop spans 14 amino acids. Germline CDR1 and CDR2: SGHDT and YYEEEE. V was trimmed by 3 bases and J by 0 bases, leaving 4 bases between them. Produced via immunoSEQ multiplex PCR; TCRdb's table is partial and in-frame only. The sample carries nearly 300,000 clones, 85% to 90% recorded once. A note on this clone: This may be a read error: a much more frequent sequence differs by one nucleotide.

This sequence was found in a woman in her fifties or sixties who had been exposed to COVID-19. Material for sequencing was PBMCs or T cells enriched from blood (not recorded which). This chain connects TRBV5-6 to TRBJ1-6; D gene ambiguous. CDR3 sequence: CASSYSSYNSPLHF. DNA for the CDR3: TGTGCCAGCAGCTACAGCTCCTATAATTCACCCCTCCACTTT.